What follows is one TCR beta chain and its context. Antigen unknown. A much larger clone differs from this one at a single base, so this may be a read error. RNA was extracted from bulk tissue without any cell sorting. The CDR3 is made up of 15 amino acids. CDR1 is DFQATT and CDR2 is SNEGSKA in the germline V gene (reference sequence). After removal of 7 bases from V and 6 bases from J, the junction contained 12 bases not matched to a gene. These data belong to a study of tumor and adjacent non-tumor tissue in lung cancer. Study-level results: TCR diversity was significantly greater in tumor than normal lung tissue.

The library came from three nested PCR rounds adapted from ARM-PCR protocols. TCRdb re-called the multiplex PCR reads with MiXCR, one entry per CDR3 protein. The sample lists approximately 120,000 distinct CDR3 sequences, 66% seen once, with 9.5% to 15% in the top ten. The receptor was isolated from a young man with non-small cell lung cancer. This chain connects TRBV20-1 to TRBJ2-1; TRBD1 matches at 10 bases. The sample taken for sequencing was lung tumor tissue. The CDR3 nucleotides are TGCAGTGTCAGTTCGACAGGGGGCGCAGTCAATGAGCAGTTCTTC. It encodes CSVSSTGGAVNEQFF.